One T cell receptor beta chain is described in this entry. Antigen: not known. The primer mix had 60 V beta and 13 J beta primers. Measured with immunoSEQ multiplex PCR; TCRdb has only the in-frame clones, and not every one. Of 55,000 to 75,000 clones listed, around 86% are singletons. The sample belongs to a study of glioma-infiltrating T cells after dendritic cell vaccination. The overall study: Three intradermal dendritic cell vaccine injections were given every two weeks. Study results and limitations: Estimated pretreatment TIL content predicted outcome after dendritic cell vaccination. Complete blood and tumor specimen sets were limited to few patients.

Sequencing was performed on blood, taken before dendritic cell vaccination. This TCR came from a human donor with glioblastoma.

CDR3 coding DNA: TGTGCCAGCAGTCTGACAGTAGATACGCAGTATTTT. Protein sequence: CASSLTVDTQYF. This chain uses TRBV6-1 with TRBJ2-3; maybe TRBD1 (5 bases). Germline V gives CDR1 MNHNS, CDR2 SASEGT. V gave up 5 bases and J gave up 5 bases, with 8 bases separating them. This CDR3 region has 12 residues.